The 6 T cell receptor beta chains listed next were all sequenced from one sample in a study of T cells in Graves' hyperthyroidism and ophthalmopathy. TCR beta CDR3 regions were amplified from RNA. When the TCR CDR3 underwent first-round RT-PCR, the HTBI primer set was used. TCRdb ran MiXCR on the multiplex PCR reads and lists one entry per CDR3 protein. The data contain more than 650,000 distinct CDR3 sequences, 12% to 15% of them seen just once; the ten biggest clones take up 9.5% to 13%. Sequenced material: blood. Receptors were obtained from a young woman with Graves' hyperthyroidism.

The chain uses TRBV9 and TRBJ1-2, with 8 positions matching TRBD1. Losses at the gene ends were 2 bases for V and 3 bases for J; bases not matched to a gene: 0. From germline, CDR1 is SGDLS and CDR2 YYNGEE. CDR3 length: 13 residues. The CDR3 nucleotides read TGTGCCAGCAGCGTGGGACAGGACTATGGCTACACCTTC. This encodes CASSVGQDYGYTF.

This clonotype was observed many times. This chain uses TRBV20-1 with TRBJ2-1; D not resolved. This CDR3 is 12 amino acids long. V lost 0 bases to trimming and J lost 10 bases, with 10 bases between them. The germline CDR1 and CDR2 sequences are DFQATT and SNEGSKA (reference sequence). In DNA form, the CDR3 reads TGCAGTGCTAGAGATACGAGCTGGGAGCAGTTCTTC. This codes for CSARDTSWEQFF.

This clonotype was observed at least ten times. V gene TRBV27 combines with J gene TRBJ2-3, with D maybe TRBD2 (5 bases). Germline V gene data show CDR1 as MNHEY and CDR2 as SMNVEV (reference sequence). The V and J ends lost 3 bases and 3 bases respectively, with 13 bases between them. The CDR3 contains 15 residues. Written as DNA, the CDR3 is TGTGCCAGCAGTTTCTATGGGAGAGGGACAGATACGCAGTATTTT. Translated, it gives CASSFYGRGTDTQYF.

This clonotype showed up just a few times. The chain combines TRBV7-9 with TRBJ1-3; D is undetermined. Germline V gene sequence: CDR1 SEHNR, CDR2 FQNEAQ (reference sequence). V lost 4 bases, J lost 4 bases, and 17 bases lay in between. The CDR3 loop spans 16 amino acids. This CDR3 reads CASSSGGIRAGNTIYF. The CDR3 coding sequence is TGTGCCAGCAGCTCGGGAGGGATCCGAGCCGGAAACACCATATATTTT.

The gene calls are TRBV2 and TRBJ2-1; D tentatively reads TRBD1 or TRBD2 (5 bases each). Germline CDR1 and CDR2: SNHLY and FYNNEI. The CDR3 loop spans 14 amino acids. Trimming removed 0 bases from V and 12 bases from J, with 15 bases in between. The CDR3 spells CASSEADMAGGQFF. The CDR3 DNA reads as TGTGCCAGCAGTGAAGCAGACATGGCTGGGGGGCAGTTCTTC.

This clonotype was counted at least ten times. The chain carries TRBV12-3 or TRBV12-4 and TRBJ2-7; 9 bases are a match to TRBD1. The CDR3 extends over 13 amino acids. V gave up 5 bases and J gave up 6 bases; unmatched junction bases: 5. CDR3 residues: CASSETGGREQYF. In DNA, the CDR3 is TGTGCCAGCAGTGAGACAGGGGGTCGCGAGCAGTACTTC.